This entry lists 10 T cell receptor beta chains sequenced from one sample in a study of cytomegalovirus exposure and HLA in healthy donors. The PCR used 60 Vbeta and 13 Jbeta primers. Clones were read by immunoSEQ multiplex PCR, and TCRdb kept only the in-frame ones, dropping some. This repertoire includes about 58,000 clones. The sample consisted of PBMCs. Every receptor here comes from a woman younger than 35 in good health and CMV-seronegative.

The CDR3 sequence is CASSPQPGTGYSGANVLTF. DNA of the CDR3: TGCGCCAGCAGCCCGCAGCCCGGGACAGGGTATTCTGGGGCCAACGTCCTGACTTTC. This chain uses TRBV5-1 with TRBJ2-6; 9 nucleotides match TRBD1. The CDR3 covers 19 residues. The junction had 12 bases not matched to a gene; V was cut back by 4 bases and J by 1 base. Germline CDR1 SGHRS, CDR2 YFSETQ.

This chain uses TRBV27 with TRBJ2-7; 7 bases are shared with TRBD1. The V and J ends lost 5 bases and 1 base, in that order; junction bases with no gene match: 8. Germline V gene lookup returns CDR1 MNHEY and CDR2 SMNVEV (reference sequence). The CDR3 spans 15 residues. The CDR3 reads CASSPLGTVSYEQYF. The DNA of the CDR3 is TGTGCCAGCAGTCCTCTCGGGACAGTATCCTACGAGCAGTACTTC.

This rearrangement joins TRBV14 to TRBJ1-2, with no clear D. CDR3 length equals 12 residues. V shed 5 bases and J shed 2 bases, with 6 bases lying between them. Germline V CDR1 and CDR2: SGHDN, FVKESK. The DNA of the CDR3 is TGTGCCAGCAGCACAGCCAACTATGGCTACACCTTC. It yields the protein CASSTANYGYTF.

V is TRBV9 and J is TRBJ2-7, with D perhaps TRBD2 (5 bases). The CDR3 length is 15 residues. Germline lookup yields CDR1 SGDLS and CDR2 YYNGEE. V lost 0 bases and J lost 4, with 14 bases in between. The CDR3 nucleotides read TGTGCCAGCAGCGTAGGAGGTAGCGCGGAATACGAGCAGTACTTC. Its protein product is CASSVGGSAEYEQYF.

This chain joins TRBV10-3 and TRBJ2-7, with a possible D match to TRBD2 (7 bases). There are 14 residues in the CDR3. The V end was cut by 4 bases, the J end by 2 bases, with 12 bases between. Germline V gene data show CDR1 as ENHRY and CDR2 as SYGVKD. The CDR3 DNA is TGTGCCATCAGTGTAGGGGGGGCGGCCTACGAGCAGTACTTC. As protein: CAISVGGAAYEQYF.

The chain is built from TRBV5-1 and TRBJ1-5; D is possibly TRBD1 (5 bases). Trimming took off 1 base at V and 6 bases at J, with 11 bases between the two ends. The CDR3 spans 14 residues. Germline V gene sequence: CDR1 SGHRS, CDR2 YFSETQ. The chain's CDR3 is CASSLNQGTQPQHF. Here the CDR3 DNA reads TGCGCCAGCAGCTTGAACCAGGGAACTCAGCCCCAGCATTTT.

This chain links TRBV6-6 with TRBJ1-6; TRBD1 aligns across 7 bases. With 8 bases clipped from V and 8 bases from J, the junction kept 6 bases outside the gene matches. Germline CDR1 and CDR2: MNHNY and SVGAGI (reference sequence). The CDR3 is 13 amino acids. The chain's CDR3 is CASRQGGDSPLHF. In DNA, the CDR3 is TGTGCCAGCCGGCAGGGGGGTGATTCACCCCTCCACTTT.

The chain uses TRBV7-8 and TRBJ1-2; D call uncertain. This CDR3 region has 14 residues. Trimming took 5 bases from V and 4 from J, leaving 14 bases between them. Per germline, CDR1 SGHVS and CDR2 FQNEAQ. CDR3 DNA: TGTGCCAGCAGCCCAAGGACTTACCCCTATGGCTACACCTTC. Translation: CASSPRTYPYGYTF.

This rearrangement joins TRBV7-9 to TRBJ2-6, with a weak D call TRBD1 (5 bases). V lost 4 bases, J lost 4 bases, and 14 bases lay in between. The CDR3 consists of 16 residues. Germline lookup yields CDR1 SEHNR and CDR2 FQNEAQ (reference sequence). The CDR3 DNA is TGTGCCAGCAGCTCCTCAGGGCGAGGAGGGGCCAACGTCCTGACTTTC. Protein: CASSSSGRGGANVLTF.

The rearrangement uses TRBV7-2 and TRBJ1-3; TRBD1 is a possible D gene (6 bases). This CDR3 is 16 amino acids long. Trimming removed 5 bases from V and 0 bases from J, with 14 bases in between. In germline, CDR1 is SGHTA, CDR2 FQGNSA. The CDR3 region is CASSPEGQFSGNTIYF. CDR3 DNA sequence: TGTGCCAGCAGCCCAGAAGGACAGTTCTCTGGAAACACCATATATTTT.